Presented here are 9 T cell receptor beta chains from one specimen sequenced in a study of T cell responses to AZD1222 COVID-19 vaccine. Clones were read by immunoSEQ multiplex PCR, and TCRdb kept only the in-frame ones, dropping some. The sample holds approximately 69,000 clones, approximately 87% seen once. Source: peripheral blood, taken 28 days after the second AZD1222 dose. These TCRs come from an adult who received the AZD1222 COVID-19 vaccine.

The rearrangement links TRBV5-1 to TRBJ2-3, with unresolved D. Germline lookup yields CDR1 SGHRS and CDR2 YFSETQ. The CDR3 runs to 14 residues. V was cut by 2 bases and J by 1 base, with 8 bases left in between. As DNA, the CDR3 is TGCGCCAGCAGCTTAATTTTGGGCACAGATACGCAGTATTTT. Its protein is CASSLILGTDTQYF.

This clone was found a few times. The genes are TRBV19 and TRBJ1-3, with D uncertain. V shed 5 bases and J shed 2 bases, with 7 bases lying between them. The CDR3 runs to 13 residues. Looked up from germline, CDR1 is LNHDA and CDR2 is SQIVND (reference sequence). The CDR3 here is CASSRNAGNTIYF. The CDR3 coding sequence is TGTGCCAGTAGTCGCAACGCTGGAAACACCATATATTTT.

This chain's CDR3 is CASSTWTGGSGYTF. The CDR3 DNA reads as TGTGCCAGCAGCACGTGGACGGGAGGTAGTGGCTACACCTTC. V usage is TRBV21-1 and J usage is TRBJ1-2. TRBV21-1 is recorded as a pseudogene. The CDR3 consists of 14 residues.

In DNA, the CDR3 is TGTGCTAGAACGGGGGGCGATACTGAAGCTTTCTTT. Translation gives CARTGGDTEAFF. The chain combines TRBV30 with TRBJ1-1, with D tentatively TRBD1 (6 bases). Germline-derived CDR1 and CDR2 are GTSNPN and SVGIG (reference sequence). This CDR3 comprises 12 residues.

The rearrangement links TRBV3-1 (or the pseudogene TRBV3-2) to TRBJ2-7; D is ambiguous. CDR1 and CDR2 (germline): LGHDT, YNNKEL (reference sequence). This CDR3 spans 17 amino acids. The ends were cut back, 0 bases at V and 3 bases at J, with 18 bases in the middle. DNA of the CDR3: TGTGCCAGCAGCCAAGAGAGGATCGGGTCTTTGCACTACGAGCAGTACTTC. It codes for CASSQERIGSLHYEQYF.

This clone came up a few times. The chain has TRBV11-3 and TRBJ2-1, with TRBD2 matching 9 bases. The germline gives CDR1 SGHNT, CDR2 YENEEA. J lost 5 bases, V lost 2 bases, and 10 bases had no gene match. The CDR3 contains 17 residues. DNA for the CDR3: TGTGCCAGCAGCTTATCGAGCTTAGCGGGAGCCCACAATGAGCAGTTCTTC. Translating it yields CASSLSSLAGAHNEQFF.

The chain carries TRBV5-1 and TRBJ1-1; D gene ambiguous. V was shortened by 2 bases and J by 4 bases, with 15 bases between the two germline ends. The germline V gene encodes CDR1 SGHRS and CDR2 YFSETQ. The CDR3 length is 15 residues. CDR3 sequence: CASSLDDPRSTEAFF. The CDR3 DNA sequence: TGCGCCAGCAGCTTAGACGACCCTAGGTCCACTGAAGCTTTCTTT.

This clone was seen a handful of times. Other DNA sequences in the sample encode the same CDR3. The chain employs TRBV19 and TRBJ1-1, with TRBD1 matching over 7 bases. V lost 6 bases and J lost 3; bases outside the gene matches: 7. Per the germline V gene, CDR1 is LNHDA and CDR2 is SQIVND (reference sequence). This CDR3 spans 14 amino acids. The CDR3 region has the DNA TGTGCCAGTAGCTGGACAGGAGGGGACACTGAAGCTTTCTTT. Translation: CASSWTGGDTEAFF.

Worth noting for this clone: The same CDR3 can be traced to other DNA sequences in this sample. In DNA, the CDR3 is TGTGCCAGCAGCTTAGGTTCGTGTTCGCTTGGCTACACCTTC. Residues: CASSLGSCSLGYTF. The J gene is TRBJ1-2, the V gene TRBV5-8, with D uncertain. Germline CDR1 reads SGHTS; CDR2 reads YDEGEE. With 2 bases removed from V and 7 bases from J, the gap between germline ends came to 15 bases. The CDR3 runs to 14 residues.